This T cell receptor beta chain stems from a study of T cell responses to AZD1222 COVID-19 vaccine. Study information: Researchers grouped second doses given at about 4 or about 12 weeks into one pool.

Note on this clone: Its antigen is not identified.

Study findings and constraints: Following two doses of AZD1222, Spike-specific TCR breadth and depth rose. Repertoire sampling happened only post peak T cell response. Among those given AZD1222, only five or six were seropositive at baseline.

Generated by immunoSEQ multiplex PCR, the TCRdb table keeps only in-frame clones and is missing some. The sample records some 150,000 clones, 88% being singletons. The length of the CDR3 is 14 residues. CDR1 SGHAT and CDR2 FQNNGV come from the germline V gene. V lost 5 bases to trimming and J lost 5 bases, with 15 bases between them. The chain employs TRBV11-2 and TRBJ1-1; TRBD1 is a possible D gene (5 bases). Material: peripheral blood, obtained on day 0 of AZD1222 vaccination. The sequence was obtained from an adult in good health. This CDR3 reads CASSRQTQGTEAFF. The CDR3 DNA reads TGTGCCAGCAGCCGACAGACGCAAGGGACTGAAGCTTTCTTT.